This record covers a single TCR beta chain. Its specificity is not known. The CDR3 sequence is 14 residues long. From germline, CDR1 is SGHVS and CDR2 FQNEAQ. The V end was cut by 6 bases, the J end by 5 bases, with 14 bases between. Sequenced by immunoSEQ multiplex PCR; TCRdb stores in-frame clones only, minus some. The profile shows over 95,000 clones, 75% to 95% of them singletons. These data come from a study of OX40 agonist ivuxolimab in advanced cancers. Study-level background: Dose-escalation patients' cancers were hepatocellular carcinoma, melanoma, renal cell or head and neck cancer. Whole-study results and caveats: Relative to CD4+ cells, CD8+ T cells on average had more expanded clones. At doses 0.1 to 3.0 mg/kg, CD4+ and CD8+ clones expanded.

V gene TRBV7-8 combines with J gene TRBJ2-1; D possibly corresponds to TRBD2 (6 bases). The clonotype was recovered from an adult with an advanced solid tumor such as melanoma, head and neck, liver or kidney cancer. The sequencing here drew on CD4+ or CD8+ T cells sorted from blood, taken in a trial of the OX40 agonist ivuxolimab. The CDR3 here is CASSPRETHNEQFF. As DNA, the CDR3 is TGTGCCAGCAGTCCCCGGGAGACCCACAATGAGCAGTTCTTC.